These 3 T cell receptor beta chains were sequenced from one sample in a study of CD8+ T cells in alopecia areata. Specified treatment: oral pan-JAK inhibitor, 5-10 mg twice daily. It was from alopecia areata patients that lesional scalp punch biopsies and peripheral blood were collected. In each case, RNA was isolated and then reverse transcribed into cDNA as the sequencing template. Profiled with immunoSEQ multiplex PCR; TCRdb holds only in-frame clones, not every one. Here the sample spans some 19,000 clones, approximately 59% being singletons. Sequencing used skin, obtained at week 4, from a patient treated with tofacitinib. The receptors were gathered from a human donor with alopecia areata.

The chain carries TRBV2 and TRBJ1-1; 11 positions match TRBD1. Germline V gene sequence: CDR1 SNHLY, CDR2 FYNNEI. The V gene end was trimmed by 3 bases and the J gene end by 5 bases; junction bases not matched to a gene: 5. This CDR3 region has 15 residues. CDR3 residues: CASSDSGTGGTEAFF. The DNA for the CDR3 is TGTGCCAGCAGTGACTCCGGGACAGGGGGGACTGAAGCTTTCTTT.

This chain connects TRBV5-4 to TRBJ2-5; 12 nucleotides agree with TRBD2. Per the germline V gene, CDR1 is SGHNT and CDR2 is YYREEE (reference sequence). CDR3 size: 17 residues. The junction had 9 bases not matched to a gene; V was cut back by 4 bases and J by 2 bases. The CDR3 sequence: CASSRAPSGGAQETQYF. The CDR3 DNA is TGTGCCAGCAGCCGGGCCCCTAGCGGGGGGGCTCAAGAGACCCAGTACTTC.

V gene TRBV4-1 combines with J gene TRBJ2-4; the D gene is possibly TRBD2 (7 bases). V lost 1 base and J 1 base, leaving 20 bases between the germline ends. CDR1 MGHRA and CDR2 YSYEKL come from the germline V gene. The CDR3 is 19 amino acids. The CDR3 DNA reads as TGCGCCAGCAGCCAAGTCCCCTCTAGGGGGGGGATGGCCAAAAACATTCAGTACTTC. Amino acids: CASSQVPSRGGMAKNIQYF.